These 10 T cell receptor beta chains were sequenced from one sample in a study of control samples from healthy donors and cancer patients. Repertoires were generated with immunoSEQ multiplex PCR, while TCRdb's copy carries only in-frame clones and drops some. The table has 80,000 or so clones, roughly 90% seen once. The specimen sequenced was blood. These receptors were collected from a man over 45 in good health.

The chain employs TRBV6-6 and TRBJ1-2; a weak D match, TRBD1 (5 bases). The V gene's germline CDR1 is MNHNY and CDR2 SVGAGI (reference sequence). The CDR3 totals 13 residues. The V gene lost 8 bases and the J gene lost 1 base, with 11 bases spanning the gap. The chain's CDR3 is CASVRGSNYGYTF. The CDR3 DNA reads as TGTGCCAGCGTACGGGGGAGTAACTATGGCTACACCTTC.

The V and J genes are TRBV2 and TRBJ1-5; D remains ambiguous. The germline V and J ends were trimmed by 5 bases and 3 bases, with 11 bases remaining between them. Per the germline V gene, CDR1 is SNHLY and CDR2 is FYNNEI. The CDR3 has 14 residues. As DNA, the CDR3 is TGTGCCAGCAGTCTTGGACGGATCAATCAGCCCCAGCATTTT. This codes for CASSLGRINQPQHF.

The chain employs TRBV6-5 and TRBJ2-3; D is perhaps TRBD2 (5 bases). The CDR3 contains 15 residues. CDR1 and CDR2 from the germline V gene are MNHEY and SVGAGI. V was clipped by 3 bases and J by 5 bases, with 15 bases between them. The CDR3 is CASSYSREIGDTQYF. CDR3 DNA sequence: TGTGCCAGCAGTTATTCGAGGGAGATTGGAGATACGCAGTATTTT.

The genes are TRBV15 and TRBJ2-6; 10 bases fit TRBD2. CDR1 LNHNV and CDR2 YYDKDF come from the germline V gene (reference sequence). CDR3 length equals 23 residues. The junction had 18 bases not matched to a gene; V was cut back by 1 base and J by 0 bases. The CDR3 is CATSRVGLAGDHPLLSGANVLTF. The DNA of the CDR3 is TGTGCCACCAGCAGAGTGGGGCTAGCGGGGGACCACCCTTTACTCTCTGGGGCCAACGTCCTGACTTTC.

The rearrangement links TRBV9 to TRBJ1-6; 7 positions match TRBD1. The V gene end was trimmed by 2 bases and the J gene end by 7 bases; junction bases not matched to a gene: 6. Germline V gene lookup returns CDR1 SGDLS and CDR2 YYNGEE. The CDR3 has 15 residues. The CDR3 reads CASSVTTGVNSPLHF. As DNA, the CDR3 is TGTGCCAGCAGCGTTACCACAGGGGTCAATTCACCCCTCCACTTT.

Here the CDR3 DNA reads TGTGCCAGCTCACCACCTGCGGCCTCTAACTACAATGAGCAGTTCTTC. It yields the protein CASSPPAASNYNEQFF. This chain links TRBV18 with TRBJ2-1; D gene unclear. Trimming stripped 0 bases from V and 3 bases from J, with 12 bases between. Germline lookup yields CDR1 KGHSH and CDR2 LQKENI. The CDR3 is 16 amino acids.

V gene TRBV2 combines with J gene TRBJ2-7; no clear D gene. CDR3 length equals 14 residues. Trimming left V 7 bases short and J 0 bases short, with 13 bases between. Germline loops: CDR1 SNHLY, CDR2 FYNNEI. The CDR3 reads CASTELLFSYEQYF. CDR3 bases: TGTGCCAGCACCGAGCTACTATTCTCCTACGAGCAGTACTTC.

V and J are TRBV27 and TRBJ1-2; TRBD1 matches 9 bases. V was pared by 0 bases and J by 4 bases, with 6 bases of the junction left unmatched. CDR1 and CDR2 (germline): MNHEY, SMNVEV (reference sequence). This CDR3 contains 16 residues. CDR3 DNA sequence: TGTGCCAGCAGTTTATCGGGGGGGACAGGGCGCTATGGCTACACCTTC. Translation gives CASSLSGGTGRYGYTF.

This sequence joins TRBV7-9 and TRBJ1-1; 7 bases are shared with TRBD1. Germline values: CDR1 SEHNR, CDR2 FQNEAQ (reference sequence). The V gene end was trimmed by 5 bases and the J gene end by 3 bases; junction bases not matched to a gene: 6. The CDR3 totals 14 residues. DNA of the CDR3: TGTGCCAGCAGCGACGACAGGGTATACACTGAAGCTTTCTTT. Translation gives CASSDDRVYTEAFF.

This sequence joins TRBV7-8 and TRBJ2-1; 11 positions agree with TRBD2. The germline V gene has CDR1 SGHVS and CDR2 FQNEAQ. With V trimmed by 6 bases and J by 8 bases, 9 bases remained unmatched. The CDR3 is 15 amino acids. CDR3 loop: CASRPGLAGQDEQFF. The CDR3 region has the DNA TGTGCCAGCAGACCCGGACTAGCGGGTCAAGATGAGCAGTTCTTC.